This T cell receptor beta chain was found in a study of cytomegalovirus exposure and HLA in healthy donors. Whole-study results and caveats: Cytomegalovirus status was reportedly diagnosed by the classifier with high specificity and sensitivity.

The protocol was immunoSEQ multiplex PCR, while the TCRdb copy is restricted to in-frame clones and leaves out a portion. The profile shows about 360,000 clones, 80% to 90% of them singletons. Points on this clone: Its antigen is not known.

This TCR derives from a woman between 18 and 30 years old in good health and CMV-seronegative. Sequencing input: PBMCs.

Written as DNA, the CDR3 is TGCGCCAGCAGCCAAGATAGCGGGGGCGACACCTTC. Encoded protein: CASSQDSGGDTF. The rearrangement joins TRBV4-1 to TRBJ1-2; TRBD1 is a possible D gene (6 bases). Trimming took 0 bases from V and 12 from J, leaving 11 bases between them. The germline CDR1 and CDR2 sequences are MGHRA and YSYEKL. CDR3 length equals 12 residues.